The rows below give T cell receptor beta chains drawn from one sample of a study of T cell responses to AZD1222 COVID-19 vaccine. This table comes from immunoSEQ multiplex PCR, and its TCRdb copy is limited to in-frame clones, with some not included. The repertoire holds about 120,000 clones, with about nine tenths as singletons. The input for sequencing was peripheral blood, taken on day 0 of AZD1222 vaccination. The receptors were sampled from an adult in good health. CDR3s include the opening cysteine and the closing phenylalanine or tryptophan. A D gene is named only where the DNA matches it firmly. Rows may omit the clone size; those that give it use once, few, many or a size class.

clone_size d_call j_call v_call cdr3_nt cdr3_aa
NA TRBD1 TRBJ2-3 TRBV6-5 TGTGCCAGCAGCCAACGACAGGGATCACTAGATACGCAGTATTTT CASSQRQGSLDTQYF
NA NA TRBJ2-2 TRBV29-1 TGCAGCGTTGGCGGGACCAGCACCGGGGAGCTGTTTTTT CSVGGTSTGELFF
NA NA TRBJ2-3 TRBV30 TGTGCCGGGGGACTCTGGGGGGCAGATACGCAGTATTTT CAGGLWGADTQYF
NA TRBD1 TRBJ2-1 TRBV2 TGTGCCAGCAGTGCAACAGGGGTCTCCTACAATGAGCAGTTCTTC CASSATGVSYNEQFF
NA NA TRBJ1-3 TRBV29-1 TGCAGCGTTGCGACGGCACTCTCTGGAAACACCATATATTTT CSVATALSGNTIYF
NA NA TRBJ1-2 TRBV19 TGTGCCAGTAGTATAGAACGAGGCTACACCTTC CASSIERGYTF
NA NA TRBJ1-3 TRBV21-1 TGTGCCAGCTGGGGTGAAGTAGCCAGGGTATACGGAAACACCATATATTTT CASWGEVARVYGNTIYF
NA TRBD1 TRBJ2-7 TRBV6-5 TGTGCCAGCAGAAGCCAGGGGGCGGCCTACGAGCAGTACTTC CASRSQGAAYEQYF
NA NA TRBJ1-5 TRBV6-5 TGTGCCAGCAGTTACATGTATAGCAATCAGCCCCAGCATTTT CASSYMYSNQPQHF
NA NA TRBJ1-3 TRBV11-2 TGTGCCAGCAGCACCCAAGGACGGCCCGGGGGAAACACCATATATTTT CASSTQGRPGGNTIYF
NA NA TRBJ2-7 TRBV28 TGTGCCACGCTCATTCGGGACACTCTCTCCTACGAGCAGTACTTC CATLIRDTLSYEQYF
once TRBD1 TRBJ1-3 TRBV7-2 TGTGCCAGCAGCTCCAGCGGGACAGGGGGAAACACCATATATTTT CASSSSGTGGNTIYF
NA NA TRBJ2-4 TRBV5-6 TGTGCCAGCAGCCCAGGGACACCTCTAGCCAAAAACATTCAGTACTTC CASSPGTPLAKNIQYF
NA TRBD1 TRBJ1-1 TRBV10-2 TGCGCCAGCAGTGAGTCGTATGACAGGGGTACGAACACTGAAGCTTTCTTT CASSESYDRGTNTEAFF
NA NA TRBJ1-2 TRBV7-9 TGTGCCAGCAGCCTAGCCGGGGTCAGCTATGGCTACACCTTC CASSLAGVSYGYTF
NA TRBD2 TRBJ2-2 TRBV7-2 TGTGCCAGCACCCCGGGAGGTTCTGGGTACGGGGAGCTGTTTTTT CASTPGGSGYGELFF
NA TRBD2 TRBJ2-1 TRBV28 TGTGCCAGCAGTTCAACCACTAGCGGAGACTACAATGAGCAGTTCTTC CASSSTTSGDYNEQFF
NA TRBD2 TRBJ2-1 TRBV4-1 TGCGCCAGCAGCCAAGCTGCCGTGTGGGGAGGGGACAATGAGCAGTTCTTC CASSQAAVWGGDNEQFF
NA NA TRBJ2-2 TRBV27 TGTGCCAGCAGGCCGGAGGGGGAGCGATACACCGGGGAGCTGTTTTTT CASRPEGERYTGELFF
NA TRBD1 TRBJ1-4 TRBV15 TGTGCCACCAGCAGACGGACAGGGGGATGGGATGAAAAACTGTTTTTT CATSRRTGGWDEKLFF
NA TRBD1 TRBJ1-6 TRBV10-3 TGTGCCATCAGTGAGAGGCAGGGGGCCTATAATTCACCCCTCCACTTT CAISERQGAYNSPLHF
NA TRBD1 TRBJ1-3 TRBV18 TGTGCCAGCTCACCACCGACCGGGACAGGGTCTGGAAACACCATATATTTT CASSPPTGTGSGNTIYF
NA TRBD1 TRBJ1-1 TRBV6-5 TGTGCCAGCCTTTTGGGACAGGGTGAAGCTTTCTTT CASLLGQGEAFF
once NA TRBJ1-2 TRBV25-1 TGTGCCAGCACTGGCAGCTTAAACTATGGCTACACCTTC CASTGSLNYGYTF
NA NA TRBJ1-5 TRBV4-1 TGCGCCAGCAGCCAAGATCAGTCCGGGAAACCGTATCAGCCCCAGCATTTT CASSQDQSGKPYQPQHF
NA NA TRBJ2-1 TRBV10-1 TGCGCCAGCAGTGAGTCTGGGGGACGGTCATACAATGAGCAGTTCTTC CASSESGGRSYNEQFF
NA TRBD2 TRBJ2-7 TRBV2 TGTGCCAGCAGAGCCGCTAGCGGGGGGTACTCCTACGAGCAGTACTTC CASRAASGGYSYEQYF
NA NA TRBJ2-7 TRBV6-1 TGTGCCAGCAGTGAAGTAGGGTACGAGCAGTACTTC CASSEVGYEQYF
NA NA TRBJ1-1 TRBV11-2 TGTGCCAGCAGCTTAATAGGGGGGCGCGGGACTGAAGCTTTCTTT CASSLIGGRGTEAFF